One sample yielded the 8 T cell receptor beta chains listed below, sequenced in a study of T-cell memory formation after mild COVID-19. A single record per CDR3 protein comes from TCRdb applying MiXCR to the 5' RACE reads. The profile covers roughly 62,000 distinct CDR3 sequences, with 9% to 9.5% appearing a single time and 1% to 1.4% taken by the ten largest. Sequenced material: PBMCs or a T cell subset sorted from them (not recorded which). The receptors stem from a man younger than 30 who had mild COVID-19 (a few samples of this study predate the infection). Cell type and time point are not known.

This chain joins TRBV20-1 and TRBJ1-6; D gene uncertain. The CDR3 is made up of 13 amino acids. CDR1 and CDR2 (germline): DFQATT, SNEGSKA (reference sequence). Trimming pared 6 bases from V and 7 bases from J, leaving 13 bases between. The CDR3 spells CSAPPGANSPLHF. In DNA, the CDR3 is TGCAGTGCCCCCCCCGGAGCCAATTCACCCCTCCACTTT.

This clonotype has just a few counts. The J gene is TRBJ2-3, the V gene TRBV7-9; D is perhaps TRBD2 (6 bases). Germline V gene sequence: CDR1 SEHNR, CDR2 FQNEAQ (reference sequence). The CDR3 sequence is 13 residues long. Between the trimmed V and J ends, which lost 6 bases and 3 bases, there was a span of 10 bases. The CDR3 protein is CASRRDRTDTQYF. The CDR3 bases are TGTGCCAGCAGGCGGGACCGTACAGATACGCAGTATTTT.

The CDR3 spells CASSDRQRSYGYTF. CDR3 bases: TGTGCCAGCAGCGACAGACAGCGTTCCTATGGCTACACCTTC. This chain links TRBV7-2 with TRBJ1-2, with D possibly matching TRBD1 (5 bases). Trimming left V 5 bases short and J 4 bases short, with 14 bases between. Germline CDR1 SGHTA, CDR2 FQGNSA. CDR3 length: 14 residues.

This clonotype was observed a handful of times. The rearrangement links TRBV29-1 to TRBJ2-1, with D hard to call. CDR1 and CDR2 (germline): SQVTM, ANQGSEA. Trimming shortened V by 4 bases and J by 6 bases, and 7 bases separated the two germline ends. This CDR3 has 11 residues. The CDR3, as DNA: TGCAGCGTTGTAAAGGTCAATGAGCAGTTCTTC. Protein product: CSVVKVNEQFF.

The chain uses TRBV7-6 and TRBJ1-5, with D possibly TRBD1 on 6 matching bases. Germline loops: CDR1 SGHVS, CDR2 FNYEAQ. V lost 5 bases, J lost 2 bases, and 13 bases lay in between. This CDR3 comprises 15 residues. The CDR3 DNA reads TGTGCCAGCAGCCCAAACGCAGGGGGCAATCAGCCCCAGCATTTT. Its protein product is CASSPNAGGNQPQHF.

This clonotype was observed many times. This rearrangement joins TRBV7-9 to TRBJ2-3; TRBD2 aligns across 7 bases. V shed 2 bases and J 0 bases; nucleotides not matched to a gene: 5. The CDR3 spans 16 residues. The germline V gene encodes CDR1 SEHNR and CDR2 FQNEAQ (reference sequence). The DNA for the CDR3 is TGTGCCAGCAGCTTACGGCAGGGAGGGAGCACAGATACGCAGTATTTT. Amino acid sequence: CASSLRQGGSTDTQYF.

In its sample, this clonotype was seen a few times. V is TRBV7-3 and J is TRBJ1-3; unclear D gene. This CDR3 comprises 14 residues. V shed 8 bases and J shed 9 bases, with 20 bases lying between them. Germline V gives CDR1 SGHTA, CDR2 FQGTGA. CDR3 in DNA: TGTGCCAGCCCACGTGGGTGCGGGAGAGGCACCATATATTTT. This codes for CASPRGCGRGTIYF.

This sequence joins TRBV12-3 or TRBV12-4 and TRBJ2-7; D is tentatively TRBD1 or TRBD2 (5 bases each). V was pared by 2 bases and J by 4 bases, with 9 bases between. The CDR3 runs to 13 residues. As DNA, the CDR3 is TGTGCCAGCAGTTTAATCTGGGGGTACGAGCAGTACTTC. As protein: CASSLIWGYEQYF.